The entry below describes one T cell receptor beta chain. The antigen is unknown. One entry per CDR3 protein, called by TCRdb with MiXCR from the RT-PCR reads. There are 600,000 to 850,000 distinct CDR3 sequences in the sample; 14% occur only once, and approximately 7.6% lies in the top ten. The sample belongs to a study of response to subunit inactivated influenza vaccine. Study-wide findings and caveats: Authors suggested each seasonal influenza vaccination recruits few new T cells.

The CDR3 spans 16 residues. Germline lookup yields CDR1 LGHDT and CDR2 YNNKEL (reference sequence). V lost 4 bases and J lost 4; bases outside the gene matches: 8. This sequence joins TRBV3-1 and TRBJ2-3; 10 bases are a match to TRBD2. The sequence was obtained from a man in his forties or fifties who received an inactivated influenza vaccine. Material: PBMCs from blood, obtained roughly 15 days before vaccination. CDR3: CASSPIAGGLPDTQYF. The CDR3 coding sequence is TGTGCCAGCAGCCCCATAGCGGGAGGACTGCCAGATACGCAGTATTTT.